Described below is a single TCR beta chain sequence and its context. The antigen is unknown. This sample was taken from a study of OX40 agonist ivuxolimab in advanced cancers. Study context: Enrolled patients in dose escalation had cancers that were hepatocellular carcinoma, melanoma, renal cell or head and neck cancer. Study observations and caveats: Researchers report that CD8+ T cells had, on average, more expanded clones than CD4+.

Germline V CDR1 and CDR2: WSHSY, SAAADI. There are 16 residues in the CDR3. The J segment lost 4 bases and the V segment lost 4 bases, leaving 9 bases of the junction unmatched. The repertoire was sequenced with immunoSEQ multiplex PCR; TCRdb's copy has only in-frame clones and lacks some. This sample has tens of thousands of clones, with 87% found just once. The receptor was isolated from an adult with an advanced solid tumor such as melanoma, head and neck, liver or kidney cancer. The chain recombines TRBV10-2 with TRBJ1-3; 8 bases agree with TRBD1. This sample comprised CD4+ or CD8+ T cells sorted from blood, obtained in a trial of the OX40 agonist ivuxolimab. The CDR3, as DNA: TGCGCCAGCAGTGCTCGTCAGGGGGCGGTAGGAAACACCATATATTTT. It is translated as CASSARQGAVGNTIYF.